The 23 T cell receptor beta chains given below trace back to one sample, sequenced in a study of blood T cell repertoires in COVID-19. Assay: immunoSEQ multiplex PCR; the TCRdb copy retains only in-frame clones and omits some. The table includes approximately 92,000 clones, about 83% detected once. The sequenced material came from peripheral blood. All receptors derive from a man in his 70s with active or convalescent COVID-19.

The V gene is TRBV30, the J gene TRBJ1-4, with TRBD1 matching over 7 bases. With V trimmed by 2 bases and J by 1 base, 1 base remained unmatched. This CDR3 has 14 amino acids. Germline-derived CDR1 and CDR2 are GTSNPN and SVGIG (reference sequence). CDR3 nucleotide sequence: TGTGCCTGGAGTAGGGACAGAACTAATGAAAAACTGTTTTTT. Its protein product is CAWSRDRTNEKLFF.

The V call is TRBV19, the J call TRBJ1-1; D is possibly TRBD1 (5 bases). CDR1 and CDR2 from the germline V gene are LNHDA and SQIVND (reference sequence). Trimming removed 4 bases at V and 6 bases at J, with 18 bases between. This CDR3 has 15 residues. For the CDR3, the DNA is TGTGCCAGTAGTAGGGAAGACAGCGCCGACTCTGAAGCTTTCTTT. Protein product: CASSREDSADSEAFF.

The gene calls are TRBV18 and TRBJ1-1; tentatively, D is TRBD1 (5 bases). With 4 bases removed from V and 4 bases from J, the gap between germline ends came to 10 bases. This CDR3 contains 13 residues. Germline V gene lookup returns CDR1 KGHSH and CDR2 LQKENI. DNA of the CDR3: TGTGCCAGCTCACAGACAGTGAGCACTGAAGCTTTCTTT. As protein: CASSQTVSTEAFF.

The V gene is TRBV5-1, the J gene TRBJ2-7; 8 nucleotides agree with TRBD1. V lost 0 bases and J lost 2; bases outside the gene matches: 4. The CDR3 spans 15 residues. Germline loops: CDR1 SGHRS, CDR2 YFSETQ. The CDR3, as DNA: TGCGCCAGCAGCTTGGCCGGGACAGGCACCTACGAGCAGTACTTC. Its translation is CASSLAGTGTYEQYF.

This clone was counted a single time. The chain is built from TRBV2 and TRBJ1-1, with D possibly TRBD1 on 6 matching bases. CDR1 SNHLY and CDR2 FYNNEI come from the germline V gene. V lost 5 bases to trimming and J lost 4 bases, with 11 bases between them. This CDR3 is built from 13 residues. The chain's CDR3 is CASSPQGFTEAFF. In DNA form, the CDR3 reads TGTGCCAGCAGTCCCCAGGGGTTCACTGAAGCTTTCTTT.

The CDR3 coding sequence is TGTGCCAGTACTGGGGGGGGAGATTATGAAGCTTTCTTT. This encodes CASTGGGDYEAFF. The chain is built from TRBV28 and TRBJ1-1; D is perhaps TRBD1 (5 bases). V lost 9 bases to trimming and J lost 7 bases, with 18 bases between them. The CDR3 covers 13 residues. Germline CDR1 reads MDHEN; CDR2 reads SYDVKM.

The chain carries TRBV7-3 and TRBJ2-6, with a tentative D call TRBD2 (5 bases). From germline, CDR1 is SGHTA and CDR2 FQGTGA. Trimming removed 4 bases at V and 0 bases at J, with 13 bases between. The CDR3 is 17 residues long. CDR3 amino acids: CASSYGLSLSGANVLTF. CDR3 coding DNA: TGTGCCAGCAGCTACGGACTTTCCCTCTCTGGGGCCAACGTCCTGACTTTC.

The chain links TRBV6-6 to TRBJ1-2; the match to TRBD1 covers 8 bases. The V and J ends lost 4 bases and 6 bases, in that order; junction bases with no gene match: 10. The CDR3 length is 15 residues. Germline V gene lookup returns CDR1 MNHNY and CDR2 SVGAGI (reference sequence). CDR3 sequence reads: CASSFSTDRADGYTF. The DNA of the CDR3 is TGTGCCAGCAGTTTCTCCACGGACAGGGCTGATGGCTACACCTTC.

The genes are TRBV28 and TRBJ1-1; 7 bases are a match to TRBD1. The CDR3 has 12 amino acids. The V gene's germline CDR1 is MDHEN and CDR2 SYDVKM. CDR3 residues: CATGTANTEAFF. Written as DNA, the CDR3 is TGTGCGACCGGGACAGCGAACACTGAAGCTTTCTTT.

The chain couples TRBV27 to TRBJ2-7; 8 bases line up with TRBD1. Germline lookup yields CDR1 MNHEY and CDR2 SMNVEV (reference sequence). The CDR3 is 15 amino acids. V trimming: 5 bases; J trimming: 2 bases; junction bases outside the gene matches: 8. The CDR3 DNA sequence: TGTGCCAGCAGTCGGACAGGGCTAGGTACCTACGAGCAGTACTTC. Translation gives CASSRTGLGTYEQYF.

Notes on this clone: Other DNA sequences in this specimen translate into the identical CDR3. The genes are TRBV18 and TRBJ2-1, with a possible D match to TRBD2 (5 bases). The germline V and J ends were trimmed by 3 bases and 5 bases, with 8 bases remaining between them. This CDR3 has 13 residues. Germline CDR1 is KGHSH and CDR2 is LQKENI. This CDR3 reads CASSPGLNNEQFF. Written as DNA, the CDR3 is TGTGCCAGCTCACCTGGACTTAACAATGAGCAGTTCTTC.

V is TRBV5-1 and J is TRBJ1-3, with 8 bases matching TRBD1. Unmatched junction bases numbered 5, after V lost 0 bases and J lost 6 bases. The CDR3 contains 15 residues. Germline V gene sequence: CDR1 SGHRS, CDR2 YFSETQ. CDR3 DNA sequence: TGCGCCAGCAGCTTGGCCCCAGGGGGCATAAACACCATATATTTT. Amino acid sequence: CASSLAPGGINTIYF.

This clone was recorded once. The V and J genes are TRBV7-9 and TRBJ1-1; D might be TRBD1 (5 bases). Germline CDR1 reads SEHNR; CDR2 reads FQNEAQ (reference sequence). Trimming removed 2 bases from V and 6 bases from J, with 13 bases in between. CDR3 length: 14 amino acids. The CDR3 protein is CASSLPGNNAEAFF. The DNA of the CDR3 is TGTGCCAGCAGCTTACCAGGGAACAACGCTGAAGCTTTCTTT.

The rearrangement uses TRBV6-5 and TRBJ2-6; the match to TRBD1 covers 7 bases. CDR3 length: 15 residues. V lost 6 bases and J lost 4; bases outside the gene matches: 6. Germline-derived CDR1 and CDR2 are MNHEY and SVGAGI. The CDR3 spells CASSQTGAGANVLTF. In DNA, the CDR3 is TGTGCCAGCAGCCAAACAGGGGCCGGGGCCAACGTCCTGACTTTC.

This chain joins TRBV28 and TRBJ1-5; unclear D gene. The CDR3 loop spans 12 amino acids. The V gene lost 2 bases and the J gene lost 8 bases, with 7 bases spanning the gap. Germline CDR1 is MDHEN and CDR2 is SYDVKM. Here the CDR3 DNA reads TGTGCCAGCAGTTTACTCGGGGAGCCCCAGCATTTT. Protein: CASSLLGEPQHF.

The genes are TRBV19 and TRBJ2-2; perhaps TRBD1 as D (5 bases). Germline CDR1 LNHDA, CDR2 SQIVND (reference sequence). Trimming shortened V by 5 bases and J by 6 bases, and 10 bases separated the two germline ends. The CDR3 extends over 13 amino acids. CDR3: CASSVTVPGELFF. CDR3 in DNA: TGTGCCAGTAGTGTGACAGTCCCCGGGGAGCTGTTTTTT.

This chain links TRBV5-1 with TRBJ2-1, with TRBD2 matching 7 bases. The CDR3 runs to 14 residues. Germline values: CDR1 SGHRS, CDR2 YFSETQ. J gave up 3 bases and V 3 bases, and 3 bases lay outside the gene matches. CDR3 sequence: CASSSGEGYNEQFF. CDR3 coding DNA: TGCGCCAGCAGCTCGGGGGAGGGCTACAATGAGCAGTTCTTC.

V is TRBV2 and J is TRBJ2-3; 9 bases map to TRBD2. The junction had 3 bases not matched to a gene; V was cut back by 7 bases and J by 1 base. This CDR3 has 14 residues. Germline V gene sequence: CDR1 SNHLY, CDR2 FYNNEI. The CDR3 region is CASKLAGRTDTQYF. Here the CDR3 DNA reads TGTGCCAGCAAACTAGCGGGCCGCACAGATACGCAGTATTTT.

CDR3 nucleotides: TGTGCCTGGAGTCAGAACACCGGGGAGCTGTTTTTT. Its translation is CAWSQNTGELFF. The rearrangement uses TRBV30 and TRBJ2-2; D is uncertain. Germline V gene data show CDR1 as GTSNPN and CDR2 as SVGIG (reference sequence). The CDR3 runs to 12 residues. Between the trimmed V and J ends, which lost 2 bases and 1 base, there was a span of 2 bases.

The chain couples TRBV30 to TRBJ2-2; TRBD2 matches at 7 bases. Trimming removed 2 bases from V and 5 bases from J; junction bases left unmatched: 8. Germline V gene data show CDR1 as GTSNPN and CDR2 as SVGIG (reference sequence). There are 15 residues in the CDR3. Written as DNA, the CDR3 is TGTGCCTGGAGTCGACGGGGGGTAGGAACCGGGGAGCTGTTTTTT. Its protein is CAWSRRGVGTGELFF.

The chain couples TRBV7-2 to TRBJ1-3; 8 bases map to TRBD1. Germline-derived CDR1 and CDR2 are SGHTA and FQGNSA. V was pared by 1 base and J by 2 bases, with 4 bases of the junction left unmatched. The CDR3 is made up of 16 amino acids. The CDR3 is CASSLGVQGAGNTIYF. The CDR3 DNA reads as TGTGCCAGCAGCTTAGGGGTACAGGGGGCTGGAAACACCATATATTTT.

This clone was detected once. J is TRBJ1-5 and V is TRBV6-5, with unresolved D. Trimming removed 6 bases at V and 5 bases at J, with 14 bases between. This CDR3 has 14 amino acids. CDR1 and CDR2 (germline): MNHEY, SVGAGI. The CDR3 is CASSLAGRHQPQHF. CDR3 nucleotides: TGTGCCAGCAGCCTAGCCGGGCGGCATCAGCCCCAGCATTTT.

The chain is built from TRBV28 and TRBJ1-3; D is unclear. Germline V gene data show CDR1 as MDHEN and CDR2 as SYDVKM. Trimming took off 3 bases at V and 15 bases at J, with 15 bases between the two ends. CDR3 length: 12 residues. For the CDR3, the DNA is TGTGCCAGCAGTTTCAGAGCGACCCACACATATTTT. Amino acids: CASSFRATHTYF.